The 16 T cell receptor beta chains below all came from one sample that was sequenced in a study of TIL therapy for anti-PD-1-resistant metastatic lung cancer. Time point denoted: pre-treatment sample, taken before nivolumab and TIL therapy. The libraries were made with immunoSEQ v3. Repertoires were generated with immunoSEQ multiplex PCR, while TCRdb's copy carries only in-frame clones and drops some. The table lists 50,000 to 65,000 clones, 70% to 90% of them singletons. The sequencing used blood, collected at baseline. These receptors all come from a person aged 25-79 years with non-small cell lung cancer.

This clone was picked up a small number of times. This rearrangement joins TRBV11-3 to TRBJ2-3, with no clear D. Trimming left V 2 bases short and J 0 bases short, with 6 bases between. The CDR3 has 14 amino acids. Germline lookup yields CDR1 SGHNT and CDR2 YENEEA. The CDR3 reads CASSLQPSTDTQYF. CDR3 DNA sequence: TGTGCCAGCAGCTTACAACCGAGCACAGATACGCAGTATTTT. The complete variable domain, with remaining parts taken from reference TRBV11-3 and TRBJ2-3, reads EAGVVQSPRYKIIEKKQPVAFWCNPISGHNTLYWYLQNLGQGPELLIRYENEEAVDDSQLPKDRFSAERLKGVDSTLKIQPAELGDSAVYLCASSLQPSTDTQYFGPGTRLTVL.

This CDR3 reads CASRVGGDAGELFF. The CDR3, as DNA: TGTGCCAGCAGAGTTGGGGGTGACGCCGGGGAGCTGTTTTTT. The chain couples TRBV28 to TRBJ2-2; tentatively, D is TRBD1 or TRBD2 (5 bases each). The CDR3 loop spans 14 amino acids. Germline V gene data show CDR1 as MDHEN and CDR2 as SYDVKM. V lost 6 bases and J lost 6, with 14 bases in between.

The rearrangement joins TRBV4-2 to TRBJ1-4; perhaps TRBD1 as D (5 bases). Trimming removed 2 bases at V and 2 bases at J, with 18 bases between. This CDR3 has 18 residues. The germline gives CDR1 LGHNA, CDR2 YNFKEQ. The CDR3 DNA reads TGTGCCAGCAGCCAATGGCTCGAGGGGATGAGGACTAATGAAAAACTGTTTTTT. It specifies CASSQWLEGMRTNEKLFF.

The chain has TRBV6-5 and TRBJ1-4; TRBD1 agrees at 8 bases. The CDR3 totals 14 residues. Germline CDR1 MNHEY, CDR2 SVGAGI. Trimming at V came to 4 bases and at J to 3 bases, leaving 1 base not matched to a gene. CDR3 in DNA: TGTGCCAGCAGTTTGACAGGGGCTAATGAAAAACTGTTTTTT. Translating it yields CASSLTGANEKLFF.

V usage is TRBV19 and J usage is TRBJ2-1; 11 bases align to TRBD2. In germline, CDR1 is LNHDA, CDR2 SQIVND (reference sequence). The length of the CDR3 is 18 residues. J gave up 8 bases and V 4 bases, and 16 bases lay outside the gene matches. The CDR3, as DNA: TGTGCCAGTAGTAGACAGACCGGGACTAGCGGTCTGGAGGATGAGCAGTTCTTC. Amino acids: CASSRQTGTSGLEDEQFF. Looking up the rest from reference TRBV19 and TRBJ2-1 gives the full variable domain: DGGITQSPKYLFRKEGQNVTLSCEQNLNHDAMYWYRQDPGQGLRLIYYSQIVNDFQKGDIAEGYSVSREKKESFPLTVTSAQKNPTAFYLCASSRQTGTSGLEDEQFFGPGTRLTVL.

This clone was seen more than once but under ten times. The genes are TRBV29-1 and TRBJ2-7; perhaps TRBD2 as D (6 bases). Trimming shortened V by 4 bases and J by 6 bases, and 25 bases separated the two germline ends. CDR3 length: 16 amino acids. Germline CDR1 SQVTM, CDR2 ANQGSEA. The CDR3 loop reads CSVVMRRGPSRREQYF. The DNA of the CDR3 is TGCAGCGTTGTCATGAGGAGGGGACCCTCGAGGCGCGAGCAGTACTTC.

J is TRBJ2-5 and V is TRBV10-3; D is possibly TRBD2 (7 bases). Germline lookup yields CDR1 ENHRY and CDR2 SYGVKD. The CDR3 has 13 amino acids. The ends were cut back, 5 bases at V and 5 bases at J, with 12 bases in the middle. CDR3 sequence (DNA): TGTGCCATCAGTCGAGGGGGGGCTGAGACCCAGTACTTC. Protein product: CAISRGGAETQYF.

The chain links TRBV4-3 to TRBJ2-2, with D possibly being TRBD1 (5 bases). V was clipped by 0 bases and J by 1 base, with 15 bases between them. Looked up from germline, CDR1 is LGHNA and CDR2 is YSLEER. This CDR3 comprises 18 residues. The CDR3 loop is CASSQDLGHRRNTGELFF. The CDR3 DNA follows: TGCGCCAGCAGCCAAGACCTCGGACACAGGAGGAACACCGGGGAGCTGTTTTTT.

This clone was counted once. The chain is built from TRBV9 and TRBJ2-1; 9 bases align to TRBD2. Germline CDR1 SGDLS, CDR2 YYNGEE. V dropped 4 bases and J dropped 4; count of bases not matched to a gene: 6. This CDR3 contains 15 residues. The CDR3 DNA reads TGTGCCAGCAGCTTGGCGGGGGGGCTTTACAATGAGCAGTTCTTC. This sequence encodes CASSLAGGLYNEQFF.

The V gene is TRBV5-6, the J gene TRBJ1-2; D is ambiguous. V shed 0 bases and J shed 8 bases, with 14 bases lying between them. Per the germline V gene, CDR1 is SGHDT and CDR2 is YYEEEE. CDR3 length: 14 residues. Written as DNA, the CDR3 is TGTGCCAGCAGCTTGGGGACTGGGAGTCTCGGCTACACCTTC. This translates into CASSLGTGSLGYTF.

This clone was detected a few times. The V call is TRBV30, the J call TRBJ2-7; perhaps TRBD1 as D (6 bases). From germline, CDR1 is GTSNPN and CDR2 SVGIG (reference sequence). This CDR3 is built from 13 residues. V lost 8 bases and J 4 bases, leaving 18 bases between the germline ends. In nucleotides, the CDR3 is TGTGCCCGTCAAAAGGGGGTTTGGTACGAGCAGTACTTC. Translated: CARQKGVWYEQYF.

V usage is TRBV7-2 and J usage is TRBJ2-1; the D gene could be TRBD1 or TRBD2 (5 bases each). V gave up 3 bases and J gave up 6 bases, with 21 bases separating them. Germline V gene data show CDR1 as SGHTA and CDR2 as FQGNSA. The CDR3 length is 17 residues. The DNA for the CDR3 is TGTGCCAGCAGCTTCCTCCTTTCCGGGACGCGCCCCAATGAGCAGTTCTTC. It specifies CASSFLLSGTRPNEQFF.

This clone was counted only a few times. This chain joins TRBV29-1 and TRBJ1-4; 9 positions match TRBD1. Germline lookup yields CDR1 SQVTM and CDR2 ANQGSEA. J was trimmed by 6 bases and V by 6 bases; bases with no gene match: 11. The CDR3 loop spans 15 amino acids. CDR3 protein: CSVRPGQGKDEKLFF. CDR3 DNA sequence: TGCAGCGTACGTCCCGGACAGGGGAAGGATGAAAAACTGTTTTTT.

This chain joins TRBV12-3 or TRBV12-4 and TRBJ2-1; possible D gene TRBD1, 6 bases. The CDR3 is 13 residues long. Trimming left V 5 bases short and J 7 bases short, with 12 bases between. Here the CDR3 DNA reads TGTGCCAGCAGTCCTACAGGGTTGAATGAGCAGTTCTTC. Translation gives CASSPTGLNEQFF.

V and J are TRBV27 and TRBJ2-4, with TRBD2 matching over 9 bases. CDR1 and CDR2 from the germline V gene are MNHEY and SMNVEV (reference sequence). There are 16 residues in the CDR3. The trim removed 5 bases at V and 3 bases at J, leaving 8 bases unmatched. The CDR3 spells CASSNLAGVVKNIQYF. CDR3 in DNA: TGTGCCAGCAGTAACTTAGCGGGAGTAGTCAAAAACATTCAGTACTTC.

The genes are TRBV27 and TRBJ2-7; D remains unclear. The CDR3 is 14 residues long. V lost 5 bases and J lost 0, with 11 bases in between. The V gene's germline CDR1 is MNHEY and CDR2 SMNVEV (reference sequence). DNA for the CDR3: TGTGCCAGCAGTCGAGGTTATGTCTCCTACGAGCAGTACTTC. It translates to CASSRGYVSYEQYF.